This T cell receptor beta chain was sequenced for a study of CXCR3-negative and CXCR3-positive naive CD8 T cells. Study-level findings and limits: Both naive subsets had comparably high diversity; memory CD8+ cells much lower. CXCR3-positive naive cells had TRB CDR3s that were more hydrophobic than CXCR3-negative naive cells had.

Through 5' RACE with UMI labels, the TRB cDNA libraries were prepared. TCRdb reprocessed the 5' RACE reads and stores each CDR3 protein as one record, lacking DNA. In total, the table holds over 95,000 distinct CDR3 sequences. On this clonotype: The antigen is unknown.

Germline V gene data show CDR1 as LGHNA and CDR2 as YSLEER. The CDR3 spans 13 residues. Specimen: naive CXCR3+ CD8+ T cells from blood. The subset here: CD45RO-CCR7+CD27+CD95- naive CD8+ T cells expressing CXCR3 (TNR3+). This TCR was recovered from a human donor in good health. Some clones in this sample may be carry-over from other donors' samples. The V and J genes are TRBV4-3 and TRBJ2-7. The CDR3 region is CASSQGLAYEQYF.